The entry below gives a single T cell receptor beta chain sequence along with its context. Its antigen remains unidentified. The germline V gene has CDR1 SGDLS and CDR2 YYNGEE. V lost 0 bases to trimming and J lost 3 bases, with 5 bases between them. The CDR3 length is 13 residues. This specimen comes from a study of cytomegalovirus exposure and HLA in healthy donors. Study at large: For the roughly 400 genotyped donors, 65% to 90% fell within the Caucasian-associated ancestry cluster.

Findings of the study overall: Further analysis was carried out later, and it showed several of the most significant clusters appearing linked to common viral pathogens.

The primer mix had 60 Vbeta and 13 Jbeta primers. TCRdb's table, derived via immunoSEQ multiplex PCR, lists solely in-frame clones and lacks some. Across about 170,000 clones, the top ten clones capture about 1.2% of the sample. The material sequenced was PBMCs. The rearrangement uses TRBV9 and TRBJ2-3; perhaps TRBD2 as D (5 bases). This TCR derives from an older woman in good health and CMV-seronegative. CDR3 in DNA: TGTGCCAGCAGCGTAGGAGGGACAGATACGCAGTATTTT. This encodes CASSVGGTDTQYF.